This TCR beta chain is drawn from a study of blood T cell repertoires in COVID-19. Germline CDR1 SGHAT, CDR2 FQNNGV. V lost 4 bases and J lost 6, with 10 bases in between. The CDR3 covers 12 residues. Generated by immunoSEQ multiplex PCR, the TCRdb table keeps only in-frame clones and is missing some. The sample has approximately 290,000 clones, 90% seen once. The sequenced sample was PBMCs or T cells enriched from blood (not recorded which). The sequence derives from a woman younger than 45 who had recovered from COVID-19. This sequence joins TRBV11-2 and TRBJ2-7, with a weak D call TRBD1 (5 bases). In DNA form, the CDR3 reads TGTGCCAGCAGCTCACTCCAGGGCGAGCAGTACTTC. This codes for CASSSLQGEQYF.